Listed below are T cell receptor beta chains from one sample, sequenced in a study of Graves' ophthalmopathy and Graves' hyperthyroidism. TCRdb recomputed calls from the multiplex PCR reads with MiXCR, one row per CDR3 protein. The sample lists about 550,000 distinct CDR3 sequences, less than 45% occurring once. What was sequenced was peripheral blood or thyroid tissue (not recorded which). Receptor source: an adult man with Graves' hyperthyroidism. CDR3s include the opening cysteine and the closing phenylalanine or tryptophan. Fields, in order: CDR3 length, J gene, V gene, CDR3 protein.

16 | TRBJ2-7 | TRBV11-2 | CASSLDGEGFSYEQYF
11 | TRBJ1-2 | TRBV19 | CASYTYYGYTF
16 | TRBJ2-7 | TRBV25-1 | CASSPRRQGEAYEQYF
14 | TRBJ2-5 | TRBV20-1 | CSASLLAGLTAQYF
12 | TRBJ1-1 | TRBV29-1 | CSAGHSNTEAFF
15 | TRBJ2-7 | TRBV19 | CASSIGTGQGYEQYF
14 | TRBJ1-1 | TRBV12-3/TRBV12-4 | CASSGRQGSTEAFF
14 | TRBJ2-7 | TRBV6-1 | CASSKETRTYEQYF
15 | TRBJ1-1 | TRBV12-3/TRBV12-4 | CASSFRGSGYTEAFF
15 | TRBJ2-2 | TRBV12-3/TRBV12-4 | CASRSGTLNTGELFF
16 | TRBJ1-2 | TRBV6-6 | CASSYSPGRDNYGYTF
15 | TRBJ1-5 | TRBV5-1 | CASSLGRVTNQPQHF
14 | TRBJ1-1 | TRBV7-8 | CASWGLALQGEAFF
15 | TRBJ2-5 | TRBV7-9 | CASSFSGQGGETQYF
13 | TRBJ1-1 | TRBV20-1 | CSAKADMNTEAFF
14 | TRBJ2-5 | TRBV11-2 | CASSPLTPGETQYF
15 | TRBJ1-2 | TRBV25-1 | CASSGRTGLGWGYTF
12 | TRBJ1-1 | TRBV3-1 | CASSQGVGRAFF